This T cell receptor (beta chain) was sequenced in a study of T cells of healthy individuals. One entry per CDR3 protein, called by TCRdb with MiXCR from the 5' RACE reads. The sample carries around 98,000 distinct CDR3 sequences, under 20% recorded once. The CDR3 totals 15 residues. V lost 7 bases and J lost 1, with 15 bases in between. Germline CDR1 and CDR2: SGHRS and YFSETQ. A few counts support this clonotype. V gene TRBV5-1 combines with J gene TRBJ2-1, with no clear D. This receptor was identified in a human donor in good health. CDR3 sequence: CASRKEARSYNEQFF. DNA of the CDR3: TGCGCCAGCCGAAAAGAGGCTAGGTCCTACAATGAGCAGTTCTTC.